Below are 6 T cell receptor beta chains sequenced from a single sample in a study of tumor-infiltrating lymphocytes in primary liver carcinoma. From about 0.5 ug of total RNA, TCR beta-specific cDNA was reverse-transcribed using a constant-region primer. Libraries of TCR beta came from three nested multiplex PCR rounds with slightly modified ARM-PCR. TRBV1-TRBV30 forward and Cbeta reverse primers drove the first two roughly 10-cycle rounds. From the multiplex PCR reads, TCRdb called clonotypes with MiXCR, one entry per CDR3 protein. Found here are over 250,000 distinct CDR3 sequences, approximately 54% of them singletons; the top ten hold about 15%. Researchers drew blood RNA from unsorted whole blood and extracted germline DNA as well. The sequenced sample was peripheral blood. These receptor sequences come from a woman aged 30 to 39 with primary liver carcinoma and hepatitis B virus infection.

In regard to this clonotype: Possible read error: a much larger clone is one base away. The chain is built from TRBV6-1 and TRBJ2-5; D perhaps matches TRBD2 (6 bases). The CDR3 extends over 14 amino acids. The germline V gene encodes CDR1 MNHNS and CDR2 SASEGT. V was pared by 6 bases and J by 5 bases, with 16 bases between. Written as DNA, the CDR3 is TGTGCCAGCAGCTCGGGAGCGGATCATGAGACCCAGTACTTC. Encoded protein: CASSSGADHETQYF.

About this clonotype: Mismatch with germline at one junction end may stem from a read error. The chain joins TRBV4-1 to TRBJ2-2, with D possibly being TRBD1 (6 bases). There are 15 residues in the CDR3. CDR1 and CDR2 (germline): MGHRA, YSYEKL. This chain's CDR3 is CTSSHRALNTGELIF. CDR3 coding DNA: TGCACCAGCAGCCACAGGGCCCTGAACACCGGGGAGCTGATTTTT.

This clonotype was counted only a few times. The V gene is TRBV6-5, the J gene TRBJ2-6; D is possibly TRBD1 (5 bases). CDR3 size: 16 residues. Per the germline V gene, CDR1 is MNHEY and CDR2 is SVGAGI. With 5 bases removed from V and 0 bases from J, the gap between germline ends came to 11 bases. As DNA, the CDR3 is TGTGCCAGCAGTCCCCAGGGTTACTCTGGGGCCAACGTCCTGACTTTC. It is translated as CASSPQGYSGANVLTF.

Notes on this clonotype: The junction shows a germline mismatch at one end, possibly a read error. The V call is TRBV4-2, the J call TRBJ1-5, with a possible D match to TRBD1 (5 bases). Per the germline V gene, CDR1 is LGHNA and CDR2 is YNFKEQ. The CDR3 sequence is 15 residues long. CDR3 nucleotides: TGTGCCAGCAGTCAAGAAGGAAGGGGCAATCAGCCCCGGCATTTT. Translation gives CASSQEGRGNQPRHF.

In DNA form, the CDR3 reads TGTGCCAGCAGCTTAGTGGCAGCGCGGCAAGAGACCCAGTACTTC. It is translated as CASSLVAARQETQYF. This chain connects TRBV7-9 to TRBJ2-5; D is unresolved. V was cut by 1 base and J by 2 bases, with 11 bases left in between. The CDR3 runs to 15 residues. CDR1 SEHNR and CDR2 FQNEAQ come from the germline V gene (reference sequence). Drawing the rest from reference TRBV7-9 and TRBJ2-5, the complete variable domain is DTGVSQNPRHKITKRGQNVTFRCDPISEHNRLYWYRQTLGQGPEFLTYFQNEAQLEKSRLLSDRFSAERPKGSFSTLEIQRTEQGDSAMYLCASSLVAARQETQYFGPGTRLLVL.

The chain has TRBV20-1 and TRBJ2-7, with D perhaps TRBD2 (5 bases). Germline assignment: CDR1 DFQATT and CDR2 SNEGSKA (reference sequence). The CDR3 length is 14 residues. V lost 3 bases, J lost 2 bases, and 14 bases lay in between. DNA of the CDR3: TGCAGTGCTAGTCCCCCGGGATCCCCCTACGAGCAGTACTTC. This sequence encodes CSASPPGSPYEQYF.